What follows are 6 T cell receptor beta chains derived from one specimen sequenced in a study of T-cell reconstitution after alpha-beta-depleted transplantation in children. This sample's TCRbeta library carried unique molecular identifier barcodes. Each CDR3 protein is one row after TCRdb ran MiXCR on the PCR reads. Of roughly 500,000 distinct CDR3 sequences in the sample, more than 9% were seen once. Sample: PBMCs, taken before TCRalphabeta/CD19-depleted stem cell transplant. These TCRs come from a child aged 2-15 years with inherited bone marrow failure, due to receive a stem cell transplant.

The genes are TRBV12-3 or TRBV12-4 and TRBJ1-1, with D uncertain. Trimming cost V 2 bases and J 4 bases, with 17 bases left between them. This CDR3 comprises 16 residues. The CDR3 here is CASSLRLSIRSTEAFF. Written as DNA, the CDR3 is TGTGCCAGCAGTTTACGACTAAGTATTAGGTCCACTGAAGCTTTCTTT.

In this sample, this clonotype turned up many times. This chain connects TRBV20-1 to TRBJ2-7, with 12 bases matching TRBD2. J was trimmed by 7 bases and V by 3 bases; bases with no gene match: 7. This CDR3 contains 14 residues. Germline lookup yields CDR1 DFQATT and CDR2 SNEGSKA (reference sequence). CDR3 amino acids: CSASTSGGFREQYF. The CDR3 DNA is TGCAGTGCTAGTACTAGCGGGGGGTTTCGGGAGCAGTACTTC.

In its sample, this clonotype was seen a few times. The chain uses TRBV30 and TRBJ2-2; a possible D gene is TRBD2 (6 bases). From germline, CDR1 is GTSNPN and CDR2 SVGIG (reference sequence). The germline V and J ends were trimmed by 5 bases and 2 bases, with 12 bases remaining between them. This CDR3 has 14 amino acids. CDR3 in DNA: TGTGCCTGGGCGACTAGGGCCAACACCGGGGAGCTGTTTTTT. This codes for CAWATRANTGELFF.

Concerning this clonotype: Being one base from a much bigger clone, this may be a read error. The rearrangement joins TRBV20-1 to TRBJ1-2, with 9 nucleotides matching TRBD1. CDR1 DFQATT and CDR2 SNEGSKA come from the germline V gene (reference sequence). V was pared by 4 bases and J by 5 bases, with 8 bases of the junction left unmatched. There are 14 residues in the CDR3. The DNA of the CDR3 is TGCAGTGCTATGGGGGACAGGGCCATATATGGCTACACCTTC. It encodes CSAMGDRAIYGYTF.

The chain is built from TRBV19 and TRBJ2-1, with a possible D match to TRBD2 (6 bases). Trimming took off 4 bases at V and 2 bases at J, with 9 bases between the two ends. Germline V gene data show CDR1 as LNHDA and CDR2 as SQIVND (reference sequence). The CDR3 contains 14 residues. CDR3 sequence: CASSRREAYNEQFF. Written as DNA, the CDR3 is TGTGCCAGTAGTAGAAGGGAGGCCTACAATGAGCAGTTCTTC.

V and J are TRBV6-4 and TRBJ2-1, with unresolved D. The CDR3 runs 12 residues. The ends were cut back, 2 bases at V and 9 bases at J, with 8 bases in the middle. CDR1 is MRHNA, CDR2 SNTAGT, per germline. Here the CDR3 reads CASSDANGEQFF. In DNA, the CDR3 is TGTGCCAGCAGTGACGCGAATGGTGAGCAGTTCTTC.